This T cell receptor beta chain was profiled in a study of early T cells in non-severe SARS-CoV-2 infection (dated by TCRdb to 2020 to 2022). General notes on the study: Because TCR sequencing was done on bulk RNA from unsorted whole blood, the alpha and beta chains could not be paired.

Libraries were constructed by 5' RACE. Reads for this sample came from a NextSeq 500. The TCR library protocol attached unique molecular identifiers to individual cDNA molecules to correct for sequencing error and PCR bias. Both TCR alpha and beta chains were sequenced, and tight co-correlation was observed between alpha and beta sequence abundances in each sample. In the paper's pipeline: Decombinator V4 was used to annotate TCR sequences for V gene, J gene and CDR3. Expanded TCRs were defined as changing significantly between any two time points under a Poisson model with p below 0.0001. Abundances of TCRs were expressed as counts per million after normalisation to the total number of TCRs sequenced in each sample. MAIT TCRs were defined by TRAV1-2 paired with TRAJ12, TRAJ20 or TRAJ33, and iNKT TCRs by TRAV10 paired with TRAJ18. A search of VDJdb, accessed on 1 November 2021, was run for TCRs annotated to CMV, EBV and SARS-CoV-2, with TCRs annotated for multiple antigens excluded. Using fastp at Q25 and MiXCR, TCRdb reprocessed the public reads and kept productive beta chains. Under each unique CDR3 protein, matching rows form one entry showing the most common genes and DNA. TCRdb's processing, not the authors', yielded these V and J calls. The sample yields 17,000 or so distinct CDR3 sequences; more than 5.5% were counted once. About 6.8% of the sample is held by the ten biggest clonotypes.

Here is what the overall study found, with its caveats: VDJdb matching was skewed toward anti-spike CD8 responses, so virus-specific expansions were likely underestimated and private and CD4 specificities were missed.

This clonotype is considered medium-sized (0.01 to 0.1%). This clone's antigen is unknown. No base quality information exists; no much larger clone differs at one position. From a lookup of the germline V gene (reference sequence), CDR1 and CDR2 are DFQATT and SNEGSKA. V loses 1 base of germline sequence and J loses 6 bases, and the interval between the two ends is 16 bases. From the cysteine through the phenylalanine, the CDR3 covers 15 amino acids. Just the 45-base CDR3 DNA is kept, in frame starting at base 1. Set within a cohort of healthcare workers in London, UK, this nested case-control study involved weekly PCR testing of nasopharyngeal swabs along with blood sampling. Healthcare workers were enrolled in the week of the UK lockdown, from 23 to 31 March 2020, and were followed every week for up to 16 weeks.

The receptor chain draws on TRBV20-1 and TRBJ1-5, with TRBD1 as a weak D call on 5 bases. Here the sequenced sample was whole blood, taken at baseline. This receptor was identified in an adult who was a healthcare worker with PCR-confirmed SARS-CoV-2 infection or an uninfected control (not recorded which). Read as DNA, the sequence is TGCAGTGCTAGAGGTGGGGCCGTGGGAGGTCAGCCCCAGCATTTT. Its amino acids are CSARGGAVGGQPQHF.